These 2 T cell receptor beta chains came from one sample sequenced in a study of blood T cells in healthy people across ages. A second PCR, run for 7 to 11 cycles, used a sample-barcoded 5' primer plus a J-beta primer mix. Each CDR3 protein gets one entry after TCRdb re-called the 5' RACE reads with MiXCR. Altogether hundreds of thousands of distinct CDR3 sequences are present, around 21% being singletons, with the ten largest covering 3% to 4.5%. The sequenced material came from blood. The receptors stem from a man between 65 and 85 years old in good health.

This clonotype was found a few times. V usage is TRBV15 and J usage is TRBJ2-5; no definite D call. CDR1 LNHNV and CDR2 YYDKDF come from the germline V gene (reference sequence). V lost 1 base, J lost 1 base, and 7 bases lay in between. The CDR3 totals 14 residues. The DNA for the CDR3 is TGTGCCACCAGCAGAGCTCCAGTCCAAGAGACCCAGTACTTC. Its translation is CATSRAPVQETQYF.

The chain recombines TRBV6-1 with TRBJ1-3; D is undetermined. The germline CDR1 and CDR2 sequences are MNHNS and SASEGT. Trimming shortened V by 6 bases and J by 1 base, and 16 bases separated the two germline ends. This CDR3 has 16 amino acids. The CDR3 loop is CASSHDWKSSGNTIYF. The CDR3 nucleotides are TGTGCCAGCAGCCACGACTGGAAGTCATCTGGAAACACCATATATTTT.